These T cell receptor beta chains were read from a single sample in a study of identical twins. Via MiXCR, TCRdb re-called the 5' RACE reads, giving one row per CDR3 protein. This table has about 280,000 distinct CDR3 sequences, around 8.8% appearing once. These data were likewise used in another study, on yellow fever vaccine responses in identical twins.

Sequenced material: memory (CD45RO+) T cells sorted from blood. Receptors were obtained from a woman between 18 and 29 years old in good health. Each CDR3 is given with its conserved first and last residue. A D gene is named only where the DNA matches it firmly. Clone size appears in some rows only: once, few, many, or a class for an expanded clone.

CASSQQVSGYGYTF TGTGCCAGCAGCCAACAGGTGTCTGGGTATGGCTACACCTTC NA TRBJ1-2 TRBV3-1 NA
CASSPRLAGVWGQFF TGTGCCAGCAGCCCAAGACTAGCGGGAGTTTGGGGGCAGTTCTTC many TRBJ2-1 TRBV12-3/TRBV12-4 TRBD2
CSAETSYNSPLHF TGCAGTGCTGAGACTAGTTATAATTCACCCCTCCACTTT few TRBJ1-6 TRBV20-1 NA
CASSLSASPNKYF TGTGCCAGCAGCTTATCAGCTAGCCCCAACAAGTACTTC many TRBJ2-5 TRBV7-9 NA
CASSNRGTGYTDTQYF TGTGCCAGCAGTAACCGCGGGACAGGATACACAGATACGCAGTATTTT few TRBJ2-3 TRBV6-1 TRBD1
CASSHLAGGPWNEQFF TGTGCCAGCAGCCACCTTGCGGGAGGGCCCTGGAATGAGCAGTTCTTC medium-sized TRBJ2-1 TRBV3-1 TRBD2
CTTSRDLGAEEQFF TGTACCACCAGCAGAGATCTAGGGGCGGAAGAGCAGTTCTTC NA TRBJ2-1 TRBV15 NA
CASSRTGGTQETQYF TGCGCCAGCAGCAGGACAGGGGGAACACAAGAGACCCAGTACTTC many TRBJ2-5 TRBV5-1 TRBD1
CASSARTGLGTEAFF TGTGCCAGCAGTGCGAGGACAGGGCTAGGTACTGAAGCTTTCTTT many TRBJ1-1 TRBV12-3/TRBV12-4 TRBD1
CASRRTSGSSYNEQFF TGTGCCAGCAGGCGGACTAGCGGGAGCTCCTACAATGAGCAGTTCTTC NA TRBJ2-1 TRBV6-1 TRBD2
CAISEGARVAHEQYF TGTGCCATCAGTGAGGGCGCCCGTGTGGCCCACGAGCAGTACTTC NA TRBJ2-7 TRBV10-3 NA
CASSPGGRLNYGYTF TGTGCCAGCAGCCCAGGCGGCAGGCTTAACTATGGCTACACCTTC many TRBJ1-2 TRBV27 NA
CASSSEGGFTDTQYF TGTGCCAGCAGCTCAGAAGGCGGATTCACAGATACGCAGTATTTT NA TRBJ2-3 TRBV3-1 NA
CASSLWTGGTSVTGELFF TGTGCCAGCAGCCTATGGACAGGGGGCACCTCTGTCACCGGGGAGCTGTTTTTT few TRBJ2-2 TRBV3-1 TRBD1
CASSLERVVAGELFF TGTGCCAGCAGCTTAGAGCGGGTTGTCGCCGGGGAGCTGTTTTTT NA TRBJ2-2 TRBV7-6 NA
CASTRKASGSYEQYF TGTGCCAGCACTCGAAAGGCTAGCGGGAGCTACGAGCAGTACTTC NA TRBJ2-7 TRBV28 TRBD2
CSAYREPEAFF TGCAGCGCATACCGGGAGCCTGAAGCTTTCTTT few TRBJ1-1 TRBV29-1 NA
CAPAGVEPGELFF TGTGCCCCAGCGGGAGTGGAACCCGGGGAGCTGTTTTTT NA TRBJ2-2 TRBV14 TRBD2
CAISEMGRNTEAFF TGTGCCATCAGTGAAATGGGCAGGAACACTGAAGCTTTCTTT many TRBJ1-1 TRBV10-3 NA
CASAFTGASGQPQHF TGTGCCAGCGCCTTCACCGGGGCATCAGGGCAGCCCCAGCATTTT NA TRBJ1-5 TRBV2 NA
CSASGTKTEQYF TGCAGTGCTAGCGGGACAAAGACCGAGCAGTACTTC many TRBJ2-7 TRBV20-1 NA
CASSLRGAAAEAFF TGCGCCAGCAGCTTGAGGGGGGCTGCGGCTGAAGCTTTCTTT few TRBJ1-1 TRBV5-1 NA
CASSTSGQGFTGELFF TGTGCCAGCAGCACTTCTGGGCAGGGCTTCACCGGGGAGCTGTTTTTT few TRBJ2-2 TRBV6-1 NA
CASSLAGGRGDEQFF TGTGCCAGCAGCTTAGCGGGGGGCAGGGGCGATGAGCAGTTCTTC NA TRBJ2-1 TRBV7-2 NA
CASSPHIGQSQETQYF TGTGCCAGCAGTCCACATATTGGACAGAGCCAAGAGACCCAGTACTTC many TRBJ2-5 TRBV28 NA
CASSYSPQGGQYF TGTGCCAGCAGTTACTCTCCGCAGGGCGGGCAGTACTTC few TRBJ2-7 TRBV6-5 NA
CASRRTTSGAYNEQFF TGTGCCAGCAGAAGAACGACTAGCGGAGCATACAATGAGCAGTTCTTC many TRBJ2-1 TRBV28 TRBD2
CASSLGAKGKLFF TGTGCCAGCAGTTTAGGGGCCAAGGGGAAACTGTTTTTT many TRBJ1-4 TRBV28 NA
CASSPGRGPNTEAFF TGTGCCAGCAGCCCGGGACGAGGGCCGAACACTGAAGCTTTCTTT many TRBJ1-1 TRBV3-1 NA
CASNTVDTQYF TGTGCCAGCAATACTGTGGATACGCAGTATTTT NA TRBJ2-3 TRBV28 NA
CASKTGALEKLFF TGTGCCAGTAAGACAGGGGCTTTAGAAAAACTGTTTTTT NA TRBJ1-4 TRBV28 TRBD1
CASSLGTSGGAYEQYF TGTGCCAGCAGTTTGGGGACTAGCGGGGGAGCCTACGAGCAGTACTTC many TRBJ2-7 TRBV12-3/TRBV12-4 TRBD2
CASRTRVAGGSREQYF TGTGCCAGCAGGACGCGGGTAGCGGGAGGATCAAGGGAGCAGTACTTC many TRBJ2-7 TRBV2 TRBD2
CASTPGTGGQPQHF TGTGCCAGCACCCCCGGGACAGGCGGCCAGCCCCAGCATTTT many TRBJ1-5 TRBV12-3/TRBV12-4 TRBD1
CASSQDPISGTTKNIQYF TGTGCCAGCAGCCAAGATCCAATTAGCGGGACGACCAAAAACATTCAGTACTTC many TRBJ2-4 TRBV3-1 TRBD2
CATRTGGVVGQETQYF TGTGCCACAAGGACAGGAGGGGTGGTGGGCCAAGAGACCCAGTACTTC NA TRBJ2-5 TRBV28 NA
CASRLGTYEQYF TGTGCCAGCAGGCTGGGGACCTACGAGCAGTACTTC NA TRBJ2-7 TRBV28 NA
CASSQTATNYGYTF TGTGCCAGCAGCCAAACAGCCACTAACTATGGCTACACCTTC few TRBJ1-2 TRBV7-8 NA
CASRKVAGGEQYF TGTGCCAGCAGGAAGGTAGCGGGGGGCGAGCAGTACTTC NA TRBJ2-7 TRBV7-9 TRBD2
CSASPGVEQFF TGCAGTGCAAGTCCCGGCGTTGAGCAGTTCTTC few TRBJ2-1 TRBV20-1 NA
CASSPIGGNSYNEQFF TGTGCCAGCAGTCCTATAGGCGGGAACTCCTACAATGAGCAGTTCTTC many TRBJ2-1 TRBV12-3/TRBV12-4 NA
CASSFLPGLGVNEQFF TGTGCCAGCAGCTTCCTACCGGGACTAGGAGTCAATGAGCAGTTCTTC few TRBJ2-1 TRBV7-9 TRBD2
CASSSQFRANEQFF TGTGCCAGCAGCTCGCAATTTAGGGCCAATGAGCAGTTCTTC NA TRBJ2-1 TRBV7-2 NA
CASSPGPGSGANVLTF TGTGCCAGCAGCCCAGGACCGGGATCTGGGGCCAACGTCCTGACTTTC NA TRBJ2-6 TRBV5-6 NA
CSAKTSGKVNEQFF TGCAGCGCCAAGACTAGCGGGAAGGTTAATGAGCAGTTCTTC many TRBJ2-1 TRBV29-1 TRBD2
CASKTGGRDTEAFF TGTGCCAGTAAAACAGGGGGTCGCGACACTGAAGCTTTCTTT few TRBJ1-1 TRBV19 TRBD1
CSAPSGLAGGRNNEQFF TGCAGTGCTCCCTCGGGACTAGCGGGGGGGCGCAACAATGAGCAGTTCTTC few TRBJ2-1 TRBV20-1 TRBD2
CATTPGLASNEQFF TGTGCCACCACACCGGGACTAGCGAGCAATGAGCAGTTCTTC few TRBJ2-1 TRBV6-1 TRBD2
CASSQESRADPYEQYF TGCGCCAGCAGCCAAGAATCAAGAGCGGACCCCTACGAGCAGTACTTC NA TRBJ2-7 TRBV4-1 NA
CASSSQGRTTPTDTQYF TGCGCCAGCAGCTCACAGGGACGGACTACACCCACAGATACGCAGTATTTT NA TRBJ2-3 TRBV5-1 NA
CASRRTSGRGPDTQYF TGCGCCAGCAGAAGGACTAGCGGGAGAGGTCCAGATACGCAGTATTTT NA TRBJ2-3 TRBV10-2 TRBD2